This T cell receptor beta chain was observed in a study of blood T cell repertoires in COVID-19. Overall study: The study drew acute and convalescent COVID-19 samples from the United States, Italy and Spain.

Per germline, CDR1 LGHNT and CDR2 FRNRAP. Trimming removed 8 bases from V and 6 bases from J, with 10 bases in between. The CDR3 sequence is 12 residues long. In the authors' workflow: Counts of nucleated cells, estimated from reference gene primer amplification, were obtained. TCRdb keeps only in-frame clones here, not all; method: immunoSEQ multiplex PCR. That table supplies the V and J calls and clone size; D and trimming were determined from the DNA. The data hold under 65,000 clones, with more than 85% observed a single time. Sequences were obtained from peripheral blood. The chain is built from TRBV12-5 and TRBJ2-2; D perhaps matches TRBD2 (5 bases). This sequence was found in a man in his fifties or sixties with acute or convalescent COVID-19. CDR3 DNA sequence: TGTGCTAGTTTCGGGGTCTCCGGGGAGCTGTTTTTT. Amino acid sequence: CASFGVSGELFF.